This T cell receptor (beta chain) derives from a study of blood T cell repertoires in COVID-19. In the study overall: Samples came from the United States, Italy and Spain, spanning acute and convalescent COVID-19. PBMCs, B-cell-depleted T cells, or T cells provided the cDNA or gDNA that made up the material.

Per the authors' pipeline: Estimated nucleated cell counts came from reference gene primer amplification. TCRdb's table, derived via immunoSEQ multiplex PCR, lists solely in-frame clones and lacks some. V and J calls plus clone size are reproduced from that table; the DNA served to infer D and trimming. The table has some 280,000 clones, around 86% seen once. The CDR3 sequence is 15 residues long. Losses at the gene ends were 4 bases for V and 1 base for J; bases not matched to a gene: 7. Per germline, CDR1 SGHDN and CDR2 FVKESK. Sequencing was carried out using peripheral blood. J is TRBJ2-7 and V is TRBV14, with TRBD1 matching over 7 bases. The receptor was isolated from a woman between 35 and 50 years old who had recovered from COVID-19. This chain's CDR3 is CASSPRTGRSYEQYF. In DNA, the CDR3 is TGTGCCAGCAGCCCTCGGACAGGTCGTTCCTACGAGCAGTACTTC.